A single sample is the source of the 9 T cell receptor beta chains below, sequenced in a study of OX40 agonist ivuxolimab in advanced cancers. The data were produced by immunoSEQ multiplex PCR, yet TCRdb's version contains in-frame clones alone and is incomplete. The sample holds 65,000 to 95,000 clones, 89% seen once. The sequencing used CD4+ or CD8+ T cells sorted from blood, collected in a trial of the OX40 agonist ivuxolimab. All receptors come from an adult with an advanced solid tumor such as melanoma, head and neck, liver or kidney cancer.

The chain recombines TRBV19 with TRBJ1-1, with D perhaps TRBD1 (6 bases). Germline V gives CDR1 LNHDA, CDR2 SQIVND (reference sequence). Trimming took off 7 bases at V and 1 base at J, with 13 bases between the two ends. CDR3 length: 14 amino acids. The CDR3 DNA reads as TGTGCCAGTAATTGGGGGGGCGGGAACACTGAAGCTTTCTTT. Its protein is CASNWGGGNTEAFF.

The CDR3 sequence: CASSFRGGYEQYV. The CDR3 DNA reads TGTGCCAGCAGTTTCCGCGGGGGCTACGAGCAGTACGTC. The chain links TRBV27 to TRBJ2-7; 7 bases line up with TRBD2. CDR3 length: 13 amino acids. CDR1 MNHEY and CDR2 SMNVEV come from the germline V gene (reference sequence). V lost 3 bases to trimming and J lost 3 bases; unmatched junction nucleotides: 2.

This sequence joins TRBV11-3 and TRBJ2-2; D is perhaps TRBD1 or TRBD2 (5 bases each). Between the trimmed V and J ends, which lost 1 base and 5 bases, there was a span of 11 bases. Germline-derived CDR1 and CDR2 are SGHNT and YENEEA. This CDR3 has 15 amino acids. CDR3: CASSLGGTQTGELFF. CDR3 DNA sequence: TGTGCCAGCAGCTTAGGGGGGACCCAAACCGGGGAGCTGTTTTTT. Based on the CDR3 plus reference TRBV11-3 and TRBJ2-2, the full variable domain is EAGVVQSPRYKIIEKKQPVAFWCNPISGHNTLYWYLQNLGQGPELLIRYENEEAVDDSQLPKDRFSAERLKGVDSTLKIQPAELGDSAVYLCASSLGGTQTGELFFGEGSRLTVL.

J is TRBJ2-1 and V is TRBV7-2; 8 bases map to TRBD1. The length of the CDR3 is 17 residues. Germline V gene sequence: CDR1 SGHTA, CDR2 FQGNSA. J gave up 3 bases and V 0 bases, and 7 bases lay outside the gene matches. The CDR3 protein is CASSLATGVAYYNEQFF. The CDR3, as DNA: TGTGCCAGCAGCTTAGCGACAGGGGTAGCTTACTACAATGAGCAGTTCTTC. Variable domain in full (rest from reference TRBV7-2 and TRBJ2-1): GAGVSQSPSNKVTEKGKDVELRCDPISGHTALYWYRQSLGQGLEFLIYFQGNSAPDKSGLPSDRFSAERTGGSVSTLTIQRTQQEDSAVYLCASSLATGVAYYNEQFFGPGTRLTVL.

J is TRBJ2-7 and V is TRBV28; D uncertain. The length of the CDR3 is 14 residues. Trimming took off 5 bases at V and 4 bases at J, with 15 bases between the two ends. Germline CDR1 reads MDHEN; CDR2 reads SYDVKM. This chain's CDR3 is CASSLRHRIYEQYF. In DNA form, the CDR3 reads TGTGCCAGCAGTCTCAGACACCGGATTTACGAGCAGTACTTC. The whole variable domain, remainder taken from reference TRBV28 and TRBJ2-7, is DVKVTQSSRYLVKRTGEKVFLECVQDMDHENMFWYRQDPGLGLRLIYFSYDVKMKEKGDIPEGYSVSREKKERFSLILESASTNQTSMYLCASSLRHRIYEQYFGPGTRLTVT.

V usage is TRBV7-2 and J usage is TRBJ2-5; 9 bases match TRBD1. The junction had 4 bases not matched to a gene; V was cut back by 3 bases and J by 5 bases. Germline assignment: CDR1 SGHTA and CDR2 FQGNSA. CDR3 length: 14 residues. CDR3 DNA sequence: TGTGCCAGCAGCTTTACAGGGGGCGGCGAGACCCAGTACTTC. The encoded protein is CASSFTGGGETQYF.

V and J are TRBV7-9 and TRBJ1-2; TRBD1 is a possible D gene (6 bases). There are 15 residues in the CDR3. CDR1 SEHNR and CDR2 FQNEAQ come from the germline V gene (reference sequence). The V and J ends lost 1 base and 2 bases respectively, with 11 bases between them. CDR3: CASSLVQGRNYGYTF. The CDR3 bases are TGTGCCAGCAGCTTAGTACAGGGTCGGAACTATGGCTACACCTTC. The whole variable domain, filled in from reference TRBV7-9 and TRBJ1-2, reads DTGVSQNPRHKITKRGQNVTFRCDPISEHNRLYWYRQTLGQGPEFLTYFQNEAQLEKSRLLSDRFSAERPKGSFSTLEIQRTEQGDSAMYLCASSLVQGRNYGYTFGSGTRLTVV.

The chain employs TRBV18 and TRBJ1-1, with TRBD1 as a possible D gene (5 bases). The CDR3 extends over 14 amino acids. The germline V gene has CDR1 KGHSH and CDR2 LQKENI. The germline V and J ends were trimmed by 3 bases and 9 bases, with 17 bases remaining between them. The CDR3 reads CASSPDEVSGKAFF. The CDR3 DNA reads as TGTGCCAGCTCACCGGACGAGGTCTCAGGGAAAGCTTTCTTT.

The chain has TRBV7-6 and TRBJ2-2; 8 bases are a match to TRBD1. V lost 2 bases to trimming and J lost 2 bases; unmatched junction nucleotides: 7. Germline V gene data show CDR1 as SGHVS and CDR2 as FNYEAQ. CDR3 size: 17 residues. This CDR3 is CASSLLFGQGNTGELFF. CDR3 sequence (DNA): TGTGCCAGCAGCTTATTGTTTGGACAGGGAAACACCGGGGAGCTGTTTTTT.